This entry concerns a single TCR beta chain. What it binds is not known. Using its own MiXCR run on the multiplex PCR reads, TCRdb lists one record per CDR3 protein. Here the sample spans 60,000 to 65,000 distinct CDR3 sequences, 45% to 60% being singletons. These data are taken from a study of breast tumors, draining lymph nodes, adjacent tissues. Overall study findings and caveats: Luminal-like breast cancer showed significantly greater tumor-nontumor repertoire similarity than basal-like breast cancer did. Data only fit, rather than demonstrated, lymph node origin of most tumor T cells.

The CDR3 runs 15 residues. Trimming shortened V by 1 base and J by 4 bases, and 14 bases separated the two germline ends. Germline V gene data show CDR1 as DFQATT and CDR2 as SNEGSKA (reference sequence). This rearrangement joins TRBV20-1 to TRBJ1-5, with D tentatively TRBD1 (5 bases). This TCR came from a female donor with breast cancer. Some clones in this sample may be carry-over from other donors' samples. The sequencing input was breast tumor tissue. The CDR3 loop is CSARGGARVNQPQHF. The CDR3 DNA reads TGCAGTGCTAGAGGAGGGGCACGGGTTAATCAGCCCCAGCATTTT.